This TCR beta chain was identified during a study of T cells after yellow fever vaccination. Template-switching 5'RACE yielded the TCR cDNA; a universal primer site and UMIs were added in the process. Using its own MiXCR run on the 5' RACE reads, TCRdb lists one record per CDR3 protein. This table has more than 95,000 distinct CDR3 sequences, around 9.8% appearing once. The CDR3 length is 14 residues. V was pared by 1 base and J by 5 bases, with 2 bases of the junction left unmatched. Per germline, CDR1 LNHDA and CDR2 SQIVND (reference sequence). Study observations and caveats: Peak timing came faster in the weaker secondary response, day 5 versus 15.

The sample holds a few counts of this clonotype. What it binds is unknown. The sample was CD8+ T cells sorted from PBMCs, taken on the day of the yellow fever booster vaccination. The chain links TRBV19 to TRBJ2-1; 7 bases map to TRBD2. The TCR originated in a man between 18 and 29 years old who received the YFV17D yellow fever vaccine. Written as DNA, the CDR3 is TGTGCCAGTAGTATAGCTAGCGGAAACAATGAGCAGTTCTTC. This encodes CASSIASGNNEQFF.